The 27 T cell receptor beta chains listed next were all sequenced from one sample in a study of blood T cells in healthy people across ages. With a J-beta primer mix and a sample-barcoded 5' primer, a second PCR ran about 7 to 12 cycles. One entry per CDR3 protein, called by TCRdb with MiXCR from the 5' RACE reads. The data hold more than 1.4 million distinct CDR3 sequences, with approximately 42% observed a single time. Material for sequencing was blood. These TCRs come from a woman under 30 in good health.

In its sample, this clonotype was seen a few times. The chain couples TRBV10-3 to TRBJ2-7; a possible D gene is TRBD1 (6 bases). Germline V gene lookup returns CDR1 ENHRY and CDR2 SYGVKD. The CDR3 loop spans 14 amino acids. Trimming took 8 bases from V and 5 from J, leaving 19 bases between them. CDR3 DNA sequence: TGTGCCATCGCACCACAGGGTATCGGGAACGAGCAGTACTTC. Amino acids: CAIAPQGIGNEQYF.

This chain joins TRBV5-1 and TRBJ2-7; 9 bases align to TRBD1. The CDR3 length is 16 residues. The germline V gene encodes CDR1 SGHRS and CDR2 YFSETQ. J was trimmed by 0 bases and V by 1 base; bases with no gene match: 5. CDR3 amino acids: CASSLLGTGSSYEQYF. The CDR3, as DNA: TGCGCCAGCAGCTTGTTGGGGACAGGGAGCTCCTACGAGCAGTACTTC.

The chain is built from TRBV2 and TRBJ2-5, with 10 bases aligning to TRBD2. The CDR3 loop spans 17 amino acids. J was trimmed by 3 bases and V by 3 bases; bases with no gene match: 10. Germline CDR1 is SNHLY and CDR2 is FYNNEI. CDR3 sequence reads: CASSEASGGAVKETQYF. The CDR3 DNA is TGTGCCAGCAGTGAGGCTAGCGGGGGAGCCGTGAAAGAGACCCAGTACTTC.

The chain links TRBV25-1 to TRBJ2-5; TRBD1 aligns across 10 bases. The closer fit of TRBJ2-7 to the DNA end suggests the J call may be wrong. This CDR3 contains 17 residues. The V gene's germline CDR1 is MGHDK and CDR2 SYGVNS. The CDR3 region is CASSEYFPGQGSDEQYF. In DNA form, the CDR3 reads TGTGCCAGCAGTGAATATTTCCCGGGACAGGGGTCCGACGAGCAGTACTTC.

The CDR3 DNA sequence: TGTGCCAGCAGTTTACGGTGGGGGGGAGGCACAGATACGCAGTATTTT. Its protein product is CASSLRWGGGTDTQYF. V gene TRBV27 combines with J gene TRBJ2-3; 7 bases match TRBD2. This CDR3 contains 16 residues. Germline CDR1 is MNHEY and CDR2 is SMNVEV (reference sequence). V gave up 2 bases and J gave up 1 base; unmatched junction bases: 6.

The rearrangement joins TRBV30 to TRBJ2-7; possible D gene TRBD2, 6 bases. The germline gives CDR1 GTSNPN, CDR2 SVGIG (reference sequence). Between the trimmed V and J ends, which lost 2 bases and 10 bases, there was a span of 24 bases. The CDR3 runs 15 residues. In DNA, the CDR3 is TGTGCCTGGAGTCCCCGCGGGACGGTAGCGGTAACCCAGTACTTC. Its translation: CAWSPRGTVAVTQYF.

This clonotype has more than one count but fewer than ten. The rearrangement joins TRBV12-3 or TRBV12-4 to TRBJ2-7; D may be TRBD2 (5 bases). V was shortened by 6 bases and J by 2 bases, with 14 bases between the two germline ends. This CDR3 contains 14 residues. CDR3 in amino acids: CASRAREPPYEQYF. Written as DNA, the CDR3 is TGTGCCAGCAGGGCCCGGGAACCTCCCTACGAGCAGTACTTC.

The sample holds a few counts of this clonotype. DNA for the CDR3: TGTGCCAGCAGAATTCCGGGACTAGCAATTGCAAATGAGCAGTTCTTC. It yields the protein CASRIPGLAIANEQFF. The gene calls are TRBV11-2 and TRBJ2-1, with 9 bases matching TRBD2. The CDR3 has 16 residues. J was trimmed by 7 bases and V by 6 bases; bases with no gene match: 13. The germline V gene encodes CDR1 SGHAT and CDR2 FQNNGV.

The chain links TRBV4-1 to TRBJ1-1; 7 bases are shared with TRBD1. Trimming at V came to 2 bases and at J to 0 bases, leaving 6 bases not matched to a gene. The CDR3 length is 16 residues. CDR1 is MGHRA, CDR2 YSYEKL, per germline. This CDR3 is CASSQMSQGVNTEAFF. CDR3 in DNA: TGCGCCAGCAGCCAAATGTCCCAGGGGGTGAACACTGAAGCTTTCTTT.

The J gene is TRBJ2-4, the V gene TRBV14; no firm D call. This CDR3 is 11 amino acids long. Germline-derived CDR1 and CDR2 are SGHDN and FVKESK. Trimming took off 2 bases at V and 13 bases at J, with 9 bases between the two ends. The CDR3 sequence: CASSQFKEQYF. The DNA for the CDR3 is TGTGCCAGCAGCCAATTTAAAGAGCAGTACTTC.

CDR3: CASSQVGLWEQFF. CDR3 bases: TGCGCCAGCAGCCAGGTTGGGTTATGGGAGCAGTTCTTC. The chain couples TRBV4-1 to TRBJ2-1; D ambiguous. CDR3 length equals 13 residues. V was pared by 3 bases and J by 10 bases, with 13 bases between. Germline assignment: CDR1 MGHRA and CDR2 YSYEKL.

The table lists this clonotype with a few counts. This sequence joins TRBV15 and TRBJ2-1; D uncertain. CDR1 is LNHNV and CDR2 is YYDKDF in the germline V gene (reference sequence). The CDR3 has 15 residues. The V gene lost 3 bases and the J gene lost 0 bases, with 9 bases spanning the gap. This CDR3 is CATSSDRSSYNEQFF. Here the CDR3 DNA reads TGTGCCACCAGCAGCGATCGTAGCTCCTACAATGAGCAGTTCTTC.

The table lists this clonotype with a few counts. The chain employs TRBV6-6 and TRBJ2-4; tentative D call: TRBD2 (6 bases). V was trimmed by 0 bases and J by 0 bases, leaving 9 bases between them. Germline V gene sequence: CDR1 MNHNY, CDR2 SVGAGI (reference sequence). The CDR3 is made up of 16 amino acids. CDR3: CASSYSPGVAKNIQYF. Here the CDR3 DNA reads TGTGCCAGCAGTTACTCCCCGGGGGTAGCCAAAAACATTCAGTACTTC.

The chain joins TRBV10-1 to TRBJ2-3; weak D call: TRBD2 (5 bases). The CDR3 consists of 15 residues. V was trimmed by 3 bases and J by 11 bases, leaving 21 bases between them. The germline CDR1 and CDR2 sequences are WNHNN and SYGVQD (reference sequence). The CDR3 nucleotides read TGCGCCAGCAGTGAAATCCCTGGTAACGGGGTAAAGCAGTATTTT. It specifies CASSEIPGNGVKQYF.

This clonotype was recorded once. The gene calls are TRBV27 and TRBJ2-5, with D possibly being TRBD1 (6 bases). Germline values: CDR1 MNHEY, CDR2 SMNVEV (reference sequence). The CDR3 has 15 residues. V was clipped by 6 bases and J by 1 base, with 15 bases between them. CDR3 coding DNA: TGTGCCAGCAGCCGCGTTTGGGGGCCCCAAGAGACCCAGTACTTC. The encoded protein is CASSRVWGPQETQYF.

The gene calls are TRBV12-3 or TRBV12-4 and TRBJ1-2; no firm D call. CDR3 length: 15 residues. Trimming took 3 bases from V and 10 from J, leaving 21 bases between them. The CDR3 spells CASSLWQRRLWDYTF. The CDR3, as DNA: TGTGCCAGCAGTTTGTGGCAGAGAAGACTATGGGACTACACCTTC.

The rearrangement links TRBV20-1 to TRBJ1-4; a weak D match, TRBD1 (5 bases). Trimming left V 1 base short and J 8 bases short, with 8 bases between. The CDR3 is 12 residues long. Per germline, CDR1 DFQATT and CDR2 SNEGSKA (reference sequence). The DNA for the CDR3 is TGCAGTGCTAGAGGGGGGGAGGAAAAACTGTTTTTT. This translates into CSARGGEEKLFF.

This sequence joins TRBV3-1 and TRBJ1-2, with D possibly being TRBD1 (5 bases). The CDR3 loop spans 15 amino acids. CDR1 and CDR2 from the germline V gene are LGHDT and YNNKEL (reference sequence). V lost 0 bases and J 3 bases, leaving 11 bases between the germline ends. The CDR3 DNA sequence: TGTGCCAGCAGCCAAGATCCCGGGGGGTACTATGGCTACACCTTC. It encodes CASSQDPGGYYGYTF.

The gene calls are TRBV7-9 and TRBJ1-4, with TRBD1 identical over 9 bases. Trimming took 4 bases from V and 8 from J; bases not matched to a gene: 5. CDR3 size: 14 residues. CDR1 SEHNR and CDR2 FQNEAQ come from the germline V gene (reference sequence). The CDR3 region has the DNA TGTGCCAGCAGCTCGACAGGGGGGGGGGAAAAACTGTTTTTT. Translating gives CASSSTGGGEKLFF.

In nucleotides, the CDR3 is TGTGCCAGCAGTGGTACGGCGGGAGGTAACAATGAGCAGTTCTTC. As protein: CASSGTAGGNNEQFF. The J gene is TRBJ2-1, the V gene TRBV6-4, with 8 nucleotides matching TRBD2. V dropped 4 bases and J dropped 5; count of bases not matched to a gene: 7. CDR1 and CDR2 from the germline V gene are MRHNA and SNTAGT. This CDR3 has 15 residues.

The chain couples TRBV7-9 to TRBJ2-7, with 9 bases matching TRBD1. CDR3 length: 13 amino acids. The trim removed 5 bases at V and 6 bases at J, leaving 5 bases unmatched. Germline CDR1 and CDR2: SEHNR and FQNEAQ (reference sequence). The DNA of the CDR3 is TGTGCCAGCAGCCCAAAGACAGGGGGCGAGCAGTACTTC. The encoded protein is CASSPKTGGEQYF. Together with reference TRBV7-9 and TRBJ2-7, the CDR3 gives the full variable domain: DTGVSQNPRHKITKRGQNVTFRCDPISEHNRLYWYRQTLGQGPEFLTYFQNEAQLEKSRLLSDRFSAERPKGSFSTLEIQRTEQGDSAMYLCASSPKTGGEQYFGPGTRLTVT.

J is TRBJ2-7 and V is TRBV20-1; D is perhaps TRBD2 (5 bases). Per the germline V gene, CDR1 is DFQATT and CDR2 is SNEGSKA (reference sequence). This CDR3 comprises 14 residues. V dropped 4 bases and J dropped 0 bases, with 13 bases sitting between them. CDR3 coding DNA: TGCAGTGCTAAAGCAGTGGGGAGCTCCTACGAGCAGTACTTC. This gives the protein CSAKAVGSSYEQYF.

This clonotype was seen a few times. The J gene is TRBJ2-3, the V gene TRBV4-2; D unclear. The CDR3 totals 16 residues. Trimming pared 4 bases from V and 0 bases from J, leaving 14 bases between. Germline CDR1 reads LGHNA; CDR2 reads YNFKEQ. The CDR3 DNA sequence: TGTGCCAGCAGCCCGCAAGATCACCCTAGCACAGATACGCAGTATTTT. Translating it yields CASSPQDHPSTDTQYF.

This clonotype turned up a few times. The chain is built from TRBV4-1 and TRBJ2-7, with 11 bases lining up with TRBD1. Trimming cost V 3 bases and J 2 bases; bases outside gene matches: 3. This CDR3 spans 15 amino acids. CDR1 and CDR2 (germline): MGHRA, YSYEKL. The CDR3 region has the DNA TGCGCCAGCAGCCATCCGGGACAGGGGGCCTACGAGCAGTACTTC. Protein: CASSHPGQGAYEQYF.

This clonotype was observed a few times. This chain links TRBV18 with TRBJ1-2, with D perhaps TRBD1 (5 bases). Trimming left V 2 bases short and J 6 bases short, with 28 bases between. The CDR3 has 19 residues. The germline gives CDR1 KGHSH, CDR2 LQKENI. The CDR3 sequence: CASSPSSIMLGRPLNGYTF. Written as DNA, the CDR3 is TGTGCCAGCTCACCATCCTCAATTATGTTGGGACGGCCTCTAAATGGCTACACCTTC.

This rearrangement joins TRBV20-1 to TRBJ2-3; D ambiguous. The CDR3 totals 15 residues. V was clipped by 1 base and J by 2 bases, with 13 bases between them. Germline lookup yields CDR1 DFQATT and CDR2 SNEGSKA (reference sequence). CDR3 region: CSARGLWAFTDTQYF. CDR3 nucleotide sequence: TGCAGTGCTAGAGGCCTCTGGGCTTTCACAGATACGCAGTATTTT.

This clonotype was counted many times. The chain is built from TRBV12-3 or TRBV12-4 and TRBJ2-7; 9 nucleotides align to TRBD1. This CDR3 has 13 amino acids. The trim removed 6 bases at V and 2 bases at J, leaving 2 bases unmatched. The DNA for the CDR3 is TGTGCCAGCAGGGGACAGGGAACCTACGAGCAGTACTTC. This sequence encodes CASRGQGTYEQYF.